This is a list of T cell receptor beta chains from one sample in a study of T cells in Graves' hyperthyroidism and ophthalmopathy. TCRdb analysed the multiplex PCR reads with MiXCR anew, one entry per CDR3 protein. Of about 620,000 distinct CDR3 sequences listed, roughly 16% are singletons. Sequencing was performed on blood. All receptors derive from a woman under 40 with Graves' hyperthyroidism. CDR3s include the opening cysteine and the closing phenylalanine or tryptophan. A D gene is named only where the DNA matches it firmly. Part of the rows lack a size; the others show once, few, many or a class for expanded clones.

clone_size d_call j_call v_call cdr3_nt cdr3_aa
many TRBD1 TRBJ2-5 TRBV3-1 TGTGCCAGCAGCCATTTCGGGGACGTACAGGGGGAGACCCAGTACTTC CASSHFGDVQGETQYF
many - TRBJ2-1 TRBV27 TGTGCCAGCAGTTCCGGGCATGAGCAGTTCTTC CASSSGHEQFF
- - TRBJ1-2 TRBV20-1 TGCAGTGCCATAACAGCAGGGAGTGGAGGCTACACCTTC CSAITAGSGGYTF
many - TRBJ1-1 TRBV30 TGTGCCTGGAGTAGAAGGAACACTGAAGCTTTCTTT CAWSRRNTEAFF
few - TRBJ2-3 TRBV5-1 TGCGCCAGCAGCCCCTCCATCCGGGTACGCACAGATACGCAGTATTTT CASSPSIRVRTDTQYF
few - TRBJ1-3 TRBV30 TGTGCCTGGAGTGTTGTGGTCCACGGGCCTGGAAACACCATATATTTT CAWSVVVHGPGNTIYF
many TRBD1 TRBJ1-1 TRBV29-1 TGCAGCGTTGTTTCAGGGGGCGAGGGAGCTTTCTTT CSVVSGGEGAFF
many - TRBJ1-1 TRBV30 TGTGCCTGGGGTAAGGGACTGAACACTGAAGCTTTCTTT CAWGKGLNTEAFF
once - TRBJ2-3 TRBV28 TGTGCCAGCAGTTCGCCCACAGGCCTCCCCACAGATACGCAGTATTTT CASSSPTGLPTDTQYF
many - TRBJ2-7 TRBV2 TGTGCCAGCAGTGCCTCGACTCTTTACTACGAGCAGTACTTC CASSASTLYYEQYF
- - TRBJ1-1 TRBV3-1 TGTGCCAGCAGCCAGGGGGGCAGGGGGAACACTGAAGCTTTCTTT CASSQGGRGNTEAFF
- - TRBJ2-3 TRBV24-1 TGTGCCACCAAATCAGGCACAGATACGCAGTATTTT CATKSGTDTQYF
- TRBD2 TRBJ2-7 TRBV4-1 TGCGCCAGCAGCCAAGATGGACTAGCGGGAGCCGAGCAGTACTTC CASSQDGLAGAEQYF
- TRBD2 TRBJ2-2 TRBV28 TGTGCCAGCAGTTTACTAGCGGGAGCTGTGAACACCGGGGAGCTGTTTTTT CASSLLAGAVNTGELFF
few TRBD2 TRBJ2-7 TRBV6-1 TGTGCCAGCAGGGAGGGACTAGCGGGAGGCTACGAGCAGTACTTC CASREGLAGGYEQYF
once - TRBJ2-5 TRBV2 TGTGCCAGCAGTGAATCTGGGGGCGAGACCCAGTACTTC CASSESGGETQYF
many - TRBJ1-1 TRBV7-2 TGTGCCAGCAGCACCCAGGGAGGGCAAACTGAAGCTTTCTTT CASSTQGGQTEAFF
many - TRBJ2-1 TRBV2 TGTGCCAGCAGACCAAGGCGGGTTCAGTTCTTC CASRPRRVQFF
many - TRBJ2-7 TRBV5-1 TGCGCCAGCAGCTTAGGGGGTACCTGGACTAACTCCTACGAGCAGTACTTC CASSLGGTWTNSYEQYF
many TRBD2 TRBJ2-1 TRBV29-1 TGCAGCGTTGAAGAGGGCCTAGCGGGCTACAATGAGCAGTTCTTC CSVEEGLAGYNEQFF
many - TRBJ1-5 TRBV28 TGTGCCAGCAGTCTACGACAGCTACTTCTGACCCAGCATTTT CASSLRQLLLTQHF
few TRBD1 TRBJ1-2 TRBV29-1 TGCAGCGTTGGTTTTGGGCAGGACAGGGGCTACACCTTC CSVGFGQDRGYTF
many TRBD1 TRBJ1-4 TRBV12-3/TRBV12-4 TGTGCCAGCAGTTATACAGGGGGAAGTGGTGAAAAACTGTTTTTT CASSYTGGSGEKLFF
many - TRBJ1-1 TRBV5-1 TGCGCCAGCCATTACGGGGGGGGGACTGAAGCTTTCTTT CASHYGGGTEAFF
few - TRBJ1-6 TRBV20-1 TGCAGTGCTAGTGAAAGGGAATATTCACCCCTCCACTTT CSASEREYSPLHF
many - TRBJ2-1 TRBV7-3 TGTGCCAGCAGCCTACCCCTAACCTACCACAATGAGCAGTTCTTC CASSLPLTYHNEQFF
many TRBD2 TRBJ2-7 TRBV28 TGTGCCAGCAGTTCCCCCTTCCGTAAACCCCGGGAGGGCTACTACGAGCAGTACTTC CASSSPFRKPREGYYEQYF
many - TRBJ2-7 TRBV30 TGTGCCTGGAGTATGATGGAAGGCTACGAGCAGTACTTC CAWSMMEGYEQYF
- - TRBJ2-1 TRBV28 TGTGCCAGCAGGATCGGGGTAATCTCCTACAATGAGCAGTTCTTC CASRIGVISYNEQFF
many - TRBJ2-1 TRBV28 TGTGCCAGCAGTTCCCTCACCAGCTCCTACAATGAGCAGTTCTTC CASSSLTSSYNEQFF
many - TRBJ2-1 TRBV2 TGTGCCAGCAGCCCCCAAGCGGACCTGTACAATGAGCAGTTCTTC CASSPQADLYNEQFF
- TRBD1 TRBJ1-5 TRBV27 TGTGCCAGCAGTAGGGACAGTTTGCTTAGCAATCAGCCCCAGCATTTT CASSRDSLLSNQPQHF
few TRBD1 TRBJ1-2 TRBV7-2 TGTGCCAGCAGCTTAGACGGACAGGGCCATTCGGGAGGCTACACCTTC CASSLDGQGHSGGYTF
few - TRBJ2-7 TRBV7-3 TGTGCCAGCAGCTTAATTGGGGGGCAAGGGTACGAGCAGTACTTC CASSLIGGQGYEQYF
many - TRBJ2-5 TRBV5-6 TGTGCCAGCAGCGATCGACGAGGAAGAGAGACCCAGTACTTC CASSDRRGRETQYF
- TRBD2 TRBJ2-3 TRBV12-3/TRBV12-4 TGTGCCAGCAGTTTAGGGGCGGGAGGGCAGGGAGATACGCAGTATTTT CASSLGAGGQGDTQYF
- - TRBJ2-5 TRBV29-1 TGCAGCACCGAGTCCGGGACCTATGAGACCCAGTACTTC CSTESGTYETQYF
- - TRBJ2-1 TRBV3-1 TGTGCCAGCAGCCAAGAAGATGGGCCAGTAAAGTTCTTC CASSQEDGPVKFF
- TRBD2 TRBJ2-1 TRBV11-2 TGTGCCAGCAGCTTAGGGCTAGCGGGAGTAGCTGAGCAGTTCTTC CASSLGLAGVAEQFF